Below, one TCR beta chain is given with its context. This sample was included in a study of blood T cell repertoires in COVID-19. The overall study: The cDNA or gDNA used as material had been derived from T cells, B-cell-depleted T cells, or PBMCs.

Some clones are missing from TCRdb's copy, which holds only in-frame ones; the method was immunoSEQ multiplex PCR. Among about 250,000 clones, approximately 90% were seen once, and the ten largest hold 3%. The germline gives CDR1 SGDLS, CDR2 YYNGEE. The V end was cut by 4 bases, the J end by 1 base, with 15 bases between. The CDR3 is 16 amino acids. The chain joins TRBV9 to TRBJ2-1, with D perhaps matching TRBD1 (5 bases). This TCR derives from a man aged 18 to 35 with active or convalescent COVID-19. The sequenced material came from peripheral blood. For the CDR3, the DNA is TGTGCCAGCAGCCCCCCGGCAGGGCGGTCCTACAATGAGCAGTTCTTC. Residues: CASSPPAGRSYNEQFF.